One sample yielded the 22 T cell receptor beta chains listed below, sequenced in a study of T cell responses to AZD1222 COVID-19 vaccine (TCRdb year 2021). The receptor library was made with the immunoSEQ multiplex PCR assay. In TCRdb, the immuneACCESS table is reduced to in-frame sequences with V and J assigned. These tables do not hold every clone; where another copy was compared, an unresolved V gene accounts for under half, and the others remain unexplained. The sample table contains more than 60,000 clones; only one count was recorded for 87% of them. Around a sixth of the sample is in the top ten clones. The time point label corresponds to: baseline before first vaccination. Specimen: peripheral blood, collected on day 0 of AZD1222 vaccination. The source of these receptors is an adult in good health.

This clone has only a few counts. The chain couples TRBV24-1 to TRBJ1-5; D remains unclear. Germline V gives CDR1 KGHDR, CDR2 SFDVKD. V shed 4 bases and J shed 14 bases, with 11 bases lying between them. This CDR3 has 11 residues. CDR3 region: CATSEGSPEHF. In nucleotides, the CDR3 is TGTGCCACCAGTGAAGGGTCACCGGAGCATTTT.

This clone was recorded a few times. This chain uses TRBV19 with TRBJ2-7, with 10 bases identical to TRBD1. CDR3 length equals 14 residues. Germline trimming cut 4 bases from V and 4 bases from J; bases unmatched to any gene: 4. Looked up from germline, CDR1 is LNHDA and CDR2 is SQIVND (reference sequence). The CDR3 loop reads CASSTRQGAYEQYF. CDR3 DNA: TGTGCCAGTAGTACCCGACAGGGGGCTTACGAGCAGTACTTC.

The chain is built from TRBV18 and TRBJ2-5; 7 nucleotides agree with TRBD2. Germline V lookup: CDR1 KGHSH, CDR2 LQKENI. Trimming at V came to 3 bases and at J to 1 base, leaving 5 bases not matched to a gene. This CDR3 is 15 amino acids long. CDR3 DNA: TGTGCCAGCTCACCTTCGGCTAGCGGCCAAGAGACCCAGTACTTC. It is translated as CASSPSASGQETQYF.

V gene TRBV19 combines with J gene TRBJ1-1; D not certain. Germline CDR1 LNHDA, CDR2 SQIVND (reference sequence). V lost 1 base and J 3 bases, leaving 12 bases between the germline ends. This CDR3 is built from 15 residues. The CDR3 DNA reads TGTGCCAGTAGTATAGTAGGAGCCTTGCACACTGAAGCTTTCTTT. Its translation: CASSIVGALHTEAFF.

This sequence joins TRBV29-1 and TRBJ2-1, with 7 bases matching TRBD2. Germline CDR1 is SQVTM and CDR2 is ANQGSEA. The CDR3 consists of 11 residues. V lost 6 bases and J lost 7; bases outside the gene matches: 3. The CDR3, as DNA: TGCAGCGTAAAACTAGCGAATGAGCAGTTCTTC. Translated, it gives CSVKLANEQFF.

This chain links TRBV4-1 with TRBJ1-1; D unresolved. The CDR3 totals 15 residues. Trimming stripped 1 base from V and 1 base from J, with 10 bases between. Per the germline V gene, CDR1 is MGHRA and CDR2 is YSYEKL. CDR3 coding DNA: TGCGCCAGCAGCCAAGCCACTCTAGGGAACACTGAAGCTTTCTTT. Its protein is CASSQATLGNTEAFF.

The rearrangement uses TRBV30 and TRBJ2-7; tentatively, D is TRBD2 (5 bases). This CDR3 contains 15 residues. With 4 bases removed from V and 3 bases from J, the gap between germline ends came to 19 bases. The germline V gene has CDR1 GTSNPN and CDR2 SVGIG (reference sequence). CDR3 sequence: CAWKEGSLKNYEQYF. The CDR3 DNA reads TGTGCCTGGAAAGAGGGCAGTCTCAAAAACTACGAGCAGTACTTC.

J is TRBJ1-2 and V is TRBV30, with D perhaps TRBD1 (6 bases). The CDR3 runs 12 residues. V was clipped by 6 bases and J by 3 bases, with 11 bases between them. Germline CDR1 is GTSNPN and CDR2 is SVGIG (reference sequence). The CDR3 nucleotides read TGTGCCTGTAACAGGGAAGACTATGGCTACACCTTC. Translation: CACNREDYGYTF.

This chain connects TRBV7-8 to TRBJ1-5, with 12 positions matching TRBD1. The V and J ends lost 5 bases and 6 bases, in that order; junction bases with no gene match: 5. Per the germline V gene, CDR1 is SGHVS and CDR2 is FQNEAQ. The CDR3 spans 15 residues. DNA of the CDR3: TGTGCCAGCAGCGCGGGACAGGGGGCCGGTCAGCCCCAGCATTTT. It specifies CASSAGQGAGQPQHF. Complete variable domain (other parts from reference TRBV7-8 and TRBJ1-5): GAGVSQSPRYKVAKRGQDVALRCDPISGHVSLFWYQQALGQGPEFLTYFQNEAQLDKSGLPSDRFFAERPEGSVSTLKIQRTQQEDSAVYLCASSAGQGAGQPQHFGDGTRLSIL.

The CDR3 DNA reads TGTGCCAGCGTTAAATCCAGGGGAGGCAATCAGCCCCAGCATTTT. Its translation: CASVKSRGGNQPQHF. V usage is TRBV7-8 and J usage is TRBJ1-5, with a tentative D call TRBD1 (6 bases). Trimming took off 8 bases at V and 2 bases at J, with 16 bases between the two ends. The CDR3 consists of 15 residues. The germline V gene encodes CDR1 SGHVS and CDR2 FQNEAQ.

The chain uses TRBV5-1 and TRBJ2-3; 10 nucleotides match TRBD1. Germline V gives CDR1 SGHRS, CDR2 YFSETQ. The CDR3 totals 15 residues. The V segment lost 5 bases and the J segment 2 bases; nucleotides outside the gene matches: 5. The CDR3 nucleotides read TGCGCCAGCAGGACAGGGGGCTCGACCACAGATACGCAGTATTTT. Its translation: CASRTGGSTTDTQYF.

The rearrangement uses TRBV7-8 and TRBJ2-7; D ambiguous. The CDR3 consists of 13 residues. Germline-derived CDR1 and CDR2 are SGHVS and FQNEAQ. The V and J ends lost 5 bases and 5 bases respectively, with 13 bases between them. This CDR3 is CASSPPTADEQYF. The DNA of the CDR3 is TGTGCCAGCAGCCCCCCTACGGCGGACGAGCAGTACTTC.

This chain connects TRBV7-2 to TRBJ2-7, with D possibly TRBD2 on 6 matching bases. The CDR3 totals 14 residues. Germline V gives CDR1 SGHTA, CDR2 FQGNSA. Trimming removed 5 bases at V and 2 bases at J, with 13 bases between. The CDR3, as DNA: TGTGCCAGCAGCCAGACCAGGACTACCTACGAGCAGTACTTC. Residues: CASSQTRTTYEQYF.

The J gene is TRBJ2-1, the V gene TRBV9; 7 bases agree with TRBD2. Unmatched junction bases numbered 13, after V lost 0 bases and J lost 7 bases. The CDR3 loop spans 17 amino acids. The germline gives CDR1 SGDLS, CDR2 YYNGEE. The CDR3 region is CASSVGRVRLADNEQFF. Written as DNA, the CDR3 is TGTGCCAGCAGCGTAGGAAGGGTGAGGCTAGCGGATAATGAGCAGTTCTTC.

This chain joins TRBV4-2 and TRBJ1-2, with TRBD1 as a possible D gene (6 bases). Germline-derived CDR1 and CDR2 are LGHNA and YNFKEQ. This CDR3 spans 14 amino acids. Trimming took off 0 bases at V and 4 bases at J, with 9 bases between the two ends. DNA of the CDR3: TGTGCCAGCAGCCAAGAAGGGGGATTCTATGGCTACACCTTC. Translation: CASSQEGGFYGYTF.

This clone was observed once. The V and J genes are TRBV4-3 and TRBJ1-2, with 8 bases matching TRBD1. V gave up 0 bases and J gave up 5 bases; unmatched junction bases: 2. This CDR3 comprises 14 residues. Germline assignment: CDR1 LGHNA and CDR2 YSLEER. CDR3: CASSQDWTGYGYTF. Here the CDR3 DNA reads TGCGCCAGCAGCCAAGATTGGACAGGGTATGGCTACACCTTC.

This clone was counted only a few times. This CDR3 reads CASSVEFVTGRYGYTF. The CDR3 nucleotides read TGTGCCAGCAGCGTAGAGTTTGTGACAGGGAGGTATGGCTACACCTTC. This sequence joins TRBV9 and TRBJ1-2, with 7 positions matching TRBD1. Germline loops: CDR1 SGDLS, CDR2 YYNGEE. After removal of 0 bases from V and 5 bases from J, the junction contained 10 bases not matched to a gene. This CDR3 comprises 16 residues.

This clone was counted a few times. This chain connects TRBV10-3 to TRBJ1-6; the D gene is possibly TRBD1 (6 bases). From germline, CDR1 is ENHRY and CDR2 SYGVKD. CDR3 length: 15 amino acids. V was pared by 3 bases and J by 10 bases, with 16 bases between. The CDR3 DNA reads as TGTGCCATCAGTGATCCGGACAGTCCGGGATCACCCCTCCACTTT. Translated, it gives CAISDPDSPGSPLHF.

The chain joins TRBV5-1 to TRBJ1-2; D gene unclear. V was trimmed by 4 bases and J by 0 bases, leaving 13 bases between them. The CDR3 sequence is 15 residues long. Germline V lookup: CDR1 SGHRS, CDR2 YFSETQ. As DNA, the CDR3 is TGCGCCAGCAGCCTGGGGTTTAGTTCTAACTATGGCTACACCTTC. Its translation is CASSLGFSSNYGYTF.

The chain has TRBV29-1 and TRBJ1-2; 7 nucleotides line up with TRBD1. Per germline, CDR1 SQVTM and CDR2 ANQGSEA. Unmatched junction bases numbered 9, after V lost 7 bases and J lost 4 bases. This CDR3 comprises 13 residues. The CDR3 spells CSARDSDLYGYTF. The CDR3 DNA is TGCAGCGCGAGGGACAGCGACCTCTATGGCTACACCTTC.

J is TRBJ2-4 and V is TRBV5-8; perhaps TRBD1 as D (6 bases). The CDR3 sequence is 16 residues long. The germline V gene has CDR1 SGHTS and CDR2 YDEGEE. Trimming removed 4 bases at V and 1 base at J, with 15 bases between. The CDR3 loop reads CASSEAGALAKNIQYF. The CDR3 bases are TGTGCCAGCAGCGAGGCAGGGGCTTTGGCCAAAAACATTCAGTACTTC.

The count of this clone is one. The chain carries TRBV29-1 and TRBJ2-7; D may be TRBD1 (5 bases). CDR1 and CDR2 from the germline V gene are SQVTM and ANQGSEA. The CDR3 has 14 amino acids. With 7 bases removed from V and 4 bases from J, the gap between germline ends came to 20 bases. The CDR3 loop is CSARQGPTSYEQYF. The CDR3 nucleotides read TGCAGCGCTCGTCAGGGCCCGACCTCATACGAGCAGTACTTC.